A single sample is the source of the 19 T cell receptor beta chains below, sequenced in a study of blood T cell repertoires in COVID-19. The table came from immunoSEQ multiplex PCR; TCRdb's copy has only in-frame clones and leaves some out. The data contain almost 350,000 clones, about nine tenths of them seen just once; the ten biggest clones take up approximately 1%. The sample comprised PBMCs or T cells enriched from blood (not recorded which). Every receptor here comes from a woman aged 25 to 45 who had been exposed to COVID-19.

V and J are TRBV2 and TRBJ1-3, with unresolved D. Germline V CDR1 and CDR2: SNHLY, FYNNEI. This CDR3 is 15 amino acids long. V dropped 6 bases and J dropped 4 bases, with 16 bases sitting between them. As DNA, the CDR3 is TGTGCCAGCAGCAGAACGTCCATCCCCGGAAACACCATATATTTT. This sequence encodes CASSRTSIPGNTIYF.

V is TRBV12-5 and J is TRBJ2-4, with 7 bases aligning to TRBD1. This CDR3 has 15 residues. Per germline, CDR1 LGHNT and CDR2 FRNRAP. Trimming at V came to 6 bases and at J to 1 base, leaving 6 bases not matched to a gene. The CDR3 sequence is CASGPSTGAKNIQYF. The CDR3 DNA reads as TGTGCTAGTGGGCCCTCGACAGGGGCCAAAAACATTCAGTACTTC.

The rearrangement joins TRBV6-5 to TRBJ2-1; 9 positions agree with TRBD1. CDR3 length: 16 amino acids. Germline-derived CDR1 and CDR2 are MNHEY and SVGAGI. Trimming removed 6 bases from V and 4 bases from J; junction bases left unmatched: 10. The CDR3 nucleotides are TGTGCCAGCAGCTACCAACCCGGGACAGGGTACAATGAGCAGTTCTTC. As protein: CASSYQPGTGYNEQFF.

The rearrangement joins TRBV28 to TRBJ2-5; TRBD2 agrees at 9 bases. Germline CDR1 is MDHEN and CDR2 is SYDVKM. V lost 7 bases to trimming and J lost 1 base; unmatched junction nucleotides: 28. The CDR3 extends over 22 amino acids. This chain's CDR3 is CASNALAHTGRREGAPQETQYF. CDR3 nucleotides: TGTGCCAGCAACGCTCTCGCCCACACAGGGAGGCGGGAGGGGGCCCCCCAAGAGACCCAGTACTTC.

The V call is TRBV7-9, the J call TRBJ1-3; a weak D match, TRBD1 (5 bases). This CDR3 comprises 14 residues. Germline V gives CDR1 SEHNR, CDR2 FQNEAQ (reference sequence). Trimming shortened V by 9 bases and J by 1 base, and 13 bases separated the two germline ends. The CDR3 region is CASTTGRSGNTIYF. The CDR3 DNA reads as TGTGCCAGTACTACAGGCCGGTCTGGAAACACCATATATTTT. The full variable domain, its missing parts supplied by reference TRBV7-9 and TRBJ1-3, is DTGVSQNPRHKITKRGQNVTFRCDPISEHNRLYWYRQTLGQGPEFLTYFQNEAQLEKSRLLSDRFSAERPKGSFSTLEIQRTEQGDSAMYLCASTTGRSGNTIYFGEGSWLTVV.

CDR3 DNA sequence: TGTGCCAGTAGTATAAACAGGGCGAACACTGAAGCTTTCTTT. Translating gives CASSINRANTEAFF. This chain uses TRBV19 with TRBJ1-1; tentatively, D is TRBD1 (6 bases). This CDR3 is built from 14 residues. In germline, CDR1 is LNHDA, CDR2 SQIVND (reference sequence). Trimming cost V 2 bases and J 1 base, with 8 bases left between them.

The rearrangement links TRBV3-1 (or the pseudogene TRBV3-2) to TRBJ2-1; TRBD2 might be the D (6 bases). Trimming pared 5 bases from V and 2 bases from J, leaving 13 bases between. CDR3 length: 15 amino acids. Germline CDR1 LGHDT, CDR2 YNNKEL (reference sequence). CDR3 nucleotides: TGTGCCAGCAGCTTCCCGGGACTGGCCTACAATGAGCAGTTCTTC. Amino acids: CASSFPGLAYNEQFF.

This clone was seen just once. The chain uses TRBV28 and TRBJ2-3; tentatively, D is TRBD2 (7 bases). The CDR3 runs to 16 residues. Germline V gives CDR1 MDHEN, CDR2 SYDVKM. V was shortened by 8 bases and J by 3 bases, with 21 bases between the two germline ends. This CDR3 reads CASLGGGRGGTDTQYF. The CDR3 DNA reads TGTGCCAGCCTGGGGGGCGGGAGAGGTGGGACAGATACGCAGTATTTT.

The V and J genes are TRBV29-1 and TRBJ2-7; tentatively, D is TRBD2 (5 bases). Germline values: CDR1 SQVTM, CDR2 ANQGSEA. V gave up 5 bases and J gave up 3 bases, with 8 bases separating them. CDR3 length: 11 residues. CDR3 sequence reads: CSVKRSYEQYF. Here the CDR3 DNA reads TGCAGCGTTAAGCGGAGCTACGAGCAGTACTTC.

V usage is TRBV5-1 and J usage is TRBJ1-3, with TRBD1 matching 12 bases. This CDR3 has 17 amino acids. CDR1 is SGHRS, CDR2 YFSETQ, per germline. V shed 4 bases, J shed 3 bases, and the junction held 8 bases outside the gene matches. CDR3 nucleotides: TGCGCCAGCAGCACAGGGACAGGGGGCGACGTTGGAAACACCATATATTTT. Protein product: CASSTGTGGDVGNTIYF. The variable domain in full, with the rest retrieved from reference TRBV5-1 and TRBJ1-3, is KAGVTQTPRYLIKTRGQQVTLSCSPISGHRSVSWYQQTPGQGLQFLFEYFSETQRNKGNFPGRFSGRQFSNSRSEMNVSTLELGDSALYLCASSTGTGGDVGNTIYFGEGSWLTVV.

This clone showed up just once. The chain has TRBV9 and TRBJ1-1, with D tentatively TRBD1 (5 bases). Germline loops: CDR1 SGDLS, CDR2 YYNGEE. Trimming stripped 0 bases from V and 8 bases from J, with 17 bases between. The CDR3 extends over 15 amino acids. In DNA form, the CDR3 reads TGTGCCAGCAGCGTAGGCCCGGCATTTCAGGGCGAAGCTTTCTTT. Residues: CASSVGPAFQGEAFF.

J is TRBJ2-3 and V is TRBV7-9; 12 nucleotides line up with TRBD2. After removal of 3 bases from V and 5 bases from J, the junction contained 6 bases not matched to a gene. The length of the CDR3 is 16 residues. In germline, CDR1 is SEHNR, CDR2 FQNEAQ (reference sequence). The chain's CDR3 is CASSFPSGRAQDTQYF. DNA of the CDR3: TGTGCCAGCAGCTTCCCTAGCGGGAGGGCCCAAGATACGCAGTATTTT.

The chain couples TRBV5-4 to TRBJ1-2; tentative D call: TRBD1 (6 bases). The CDR3 extends over 13 amino acids. Germline V CDR1 and CDR2: SGHNT, YYREEE (reference sequence). Trimming took 0 bases from V and 12 from J, leaving 15 bases between them. The CDR3 reads CASSLDRAGEDTF. DNA for the CDR3: TGTGCCAGCAGCTTGGACAGGGCGGGGGAAGACACCTTC.

This rearrangement joins TRBV6-6 to TRBJ1-5; 7 bases agree with TRBD1. Losses at the gene ends were 6 bases for V and 5 bases for J; bases not matched to a gene: 7. This CDR3 has 14 residues. Germline lookup yields CDR1 MNHNY and CDR2 SVGAGI (reference sequence). The CDR3 bases are TGTGCCAGCAGATACGGGGACAGAGATCAGCCCCAGCATTTT. Translating gives CASRYGDRDQPQHF.

This rearrangement joins TRBV7-6 to TRBJ2-7; no clear D. This CDR3 contains 12 residues. Looked up from germline, CDR1 is SGHVS and CDR2 is FNYEAQ. V was cut by 2 bases and J by 7 bases, with 9 bases left in between. The CDR3 region is CASSLLLREQYF. CDR3 nucleotides: TGTGCCAGCAGCTTACTCCTCCGGGAGCAGTACTTC.

V is TRBV28 and J is TRBJ1-3; TRBD1 matches 7 bases. Per the germline V gene, CDR1 is MDHEN and CDR2 is SYDVKM. V shed 5 bases and J 4 bases; nucleotides not matched to a gene: 11. This CDR3 region has 16 residues. CDR3 in amino acids: CASSPRGQVKGNTIYF. The CDR3, as DNA: TGTGCCAGCAGTCCCCGCGGACAGGTCAAAGGAAACACCATATATTTT.

The chain is built from TRBV5-8 and TRBJ2-6, with D possibly being TRBD1 (5 bases). The V gene's germline CDR1 is SGHTS and CDR2 YDEGEE. CDR3 length equals 19 residues. V was shortened by 2 bases and J by 1 base, with 19 bases between the two germline ends. In DNA, the CDR3 is TGTGCCAGCAGCTTACAGGTAGTCATCGGCTGGTCTGGGGCCAACGTCCTGACTTTC. This codes for CASSLQVVIGWSGANVLTF.

The chain links TRBV27 to TRBJ1-6; 9 bases map to TRBD1. The germline gives CDR1 MNHEY, CDR2 SMNVEV (reference sequence). V was clipped by 7 bases and J by 9 bases; unmatched bases: 10. CDR3 size: 15 residues. CDR3 bases: TGTGCCAGCACTTCTAACAGGGGGCTGAGTTCACCCCTCCACTTT. Translating it yields CASTSNRGLSSPLHF.

CDR3 nucleotide sequence: TGTGCCAGCAGCCCCGGGACAGTTAACTATGGCTACACCTTC. This gives the protein CASSPGTVNYGYTF. The chain recombines TRBV5-5 with TRBJ1-2; 7 positions agree with TRBD1. J was trimmed by 1 base and V by 4 bases; bases with no gene match: 4. Germline CDR1 and CDR2: SGHKS and YYEKEE (reference sequence). The CDR3 contains 14 residues.